These T cell receptor beta chains were read from a single sample in a study of T cell responses to AZD1222 COVID-19 vaccine. Sequencing used immunoSEQ multiplex PCR; TCRdb keeps in-frame clones, though not all of them. Counted here are about 120,000 clones, around 90% occurring once; the ten biggest clones make up 8.4%. The material sequenced was peripheral blood, taken on day 0 of AZD1222 vaccination. Every receptor here comes from an adult in good health. CDR3s include the opening cysteine and the closing phenylalanine or tryptophan. The D gene is left open where the match is weak. Size is stated for part of the rows, as once, few or many counts, or as a class when the clone is expanded.

J: TRBJ1-3
V: TRBV28
size: once
D: .
CDR3: CASSLLSVASGNTIYF
DNA: TGTGCCAGCAGTTTATTATCAGTGGCCTCTGGAAACACCATATATTTT

J: TRBJ2-3
V: TRBV11-2
size: .
D: .
CDR3: CASSLLPWGTDTQYF
DNA: TGTGCCAGCAGCTTATTGCCGTGGGGCACAGATACGCAGTATTTT

J: TRBJ2-7
V: TRBV12-1
size: .
D: .
CDR3: CASSSWGDEYEQYF
DNA: TGTGCCAGCAGCTCCTGGGGGGATGAATACGAGCAGTACTTC

J: TRBJ2-7
V: TRBV5-1
size: .
D: TRBD1
CDR3: CASSLIRGSYEQYF
DNA: TGCGCCAGCAGCTTGATCAGGGGGTCCTACGAGCAGTACTTC

J: TRBJ1-1
V: TRBV6-2/TRBV6-3
size: .
D: .
CDR3: CASSYGQMNTEAFF
DNA: TGTGCCAGCAGTTACGGTCAGATGAACACTGAAGCTTTCTTT

J: TRBJ1-2
V: TRBV6-6
size: .
D: .
CDR3: CATYGYTF
DNA: TGCGCGACCTATGGCTACACCTTC

J: TRBJ1-1
V: TRBV16
size: .
D: .
CDR3: CASREIQTTDTEAFF
DNA: TGTGCCAGCAGAGAGATCCAGACGACGGACACTGAAGCTTTCTTT

J: TRBJ2-7
V: TRBV28
size: .
D: .
CDR3: CASSPTDRYSYEQYF
DNA: TGTGCCAGCAGTCCTACGGACCGCTACTCCTACGAGCAGTACTTC

J: TRBJ2-3
V: TRBV2
size: .
D: .
CDR3: CASSDGAEPKYTDTQYF
DNA: TGTGCCAGCAGTGATGGGGCTGAACCGAAATACACAGATACGCAGTATTTT

J: TRBJ2-1
V: TRBV5-1
size: .
D: .
CDR3: CASSGIAETYNEQFF
DNA: TGCGCCAGCAGCGGAATAGCGGAAACCTACAATGAGCAGTTCTTC

J: TRBJ2-7
V: TRBV19
size: .
D: TRBD1
CDR3: CASSVQGSFYEQYF
DNA: TGTGCCAGTAGTGTACAGGGGTCTTTCTACGAGCAGTACTTC

J: TRBJ2-7
V: TRBV5-1
size: .
D: TRBD1
CDR3: CASSNTGGEQYF
DNA: TGCGCCAGCAGCAATACAGGGGGCGAGCAGTACTTC

J: TRBJ2-1
V: TRBV28
size: .
D: .
CDR3: CASRAQQLSYNEQFF
DNA: TGTGCCAGCAGGGCACAGCAATTATCCTACAATGAGCAGTTCTTC

J: TRBJ1-4
V: TRBV30
size: .
D: TRBD1
CDR3: CAWSADRGLNEKLFF
DNA: TGTGCCTGGAGTGCGGACAGGGGGCTTAATGAAAAACTGTTTTTT

J: TRBJ1-2
V: TRBV28
size: .
D: .
CDR3: CASRFYGYTF
DNA: TGTGCCTCCAGATTCTATGGCTACACCTTC

J: TRBJ1-6
V: TRBV3-1/TRBV3-2
size: .
D: .
CDR3: CASSDEGYSPLHF
DNA: TGTGCCAGCAGCGACGAGGGGTACTCACCCCTCCACTTT

J: TRBJ2-5
V: TRBV27
size: .
D: TRBD1
CDR3: CASSLDRDRETQYF
DNA: TGTGCCAGCAGTCTAGACAGGGATAGAGAGACCCAGTACTTC

J: TRBJ1-1
V: TRBV30
size: .
D: .
CDR3: CAWSDPWGVTEAFF
DNA: TGTGCCTGGAGTGATCCCTGGGGGGTCACTGAAGCTTTCTTT

J: TRBJ1-2
V: TRBV6-5
size: .
D: TRBD1
CDR3: CASRTGGDLWGYTF
DNA: TGTGCCAGCAGGACAGGGGGGGATCTATGGGGCTACACCTTC

J: TRBJ1-6
V: TRBV7-9
size: .
D: .
CDR3: CASSLGDPLSPLHF
DNA: TGTGCCAGCAGCTTGGGGGACCCCCTCTCACCCCTCCACTTT

J: TRBJ1-4
V: TRBV21-1
size: .
D: .
CDR3: CASSKGTQGQFTTNEKLFF
DNA: TGTGCCAGCAGCAAGGGGACCCAAGGGCAGTTTACGACTAATGAAAAACTGTTTTTT

J: TRBJ2-7
V: TRBV7-6
size: .
D: .
CDR3: CASTAGAGGGYEQYF
DNA: TGTGCCAGCACCGCTGGGGCAGGTGGGGGTTACGAGCAGTACTTC

J: TRBJ2-3
V: TRBV7-9
size: once
D: .
CDR3: CASSLAGGARTQYF
DNA: TGTGCCAGCAGCTTAGCAGGGGGGGCGCGTACGCAGTATTTT

J: TRBJ2-7
V: TRBV5-1
size: .
D: .
CDR3: CASSFGGDSYEQYF
DNA: TGCGCCAGCAGCTTCGGCGGGGACTCCTACGAGCAGTACTTC

J: TRBJ1-4
V: TRBV15
size: .
D: TRBD1
CDR3: CATSRDRGWDEKLFF
DNA: TGTGCCACCAGCAGGGACAGGGGTTGGGATGAAAAACTGTTTTTT

J: TRBJ1-6
V: TRBV3-1/TRBV3-2
size: .
D: TRBD1
CDR3: CASSFGQVNSPLHF
DNA: TGTGCCAGCAGCTTCGGACAGGTTAATTCACCCCTCCACTTT

J: TRBJ2-1
V: TRBV5-1
size: .
D: .
CDR3: CASSTSFKGIGEQFF
DNA: TGCGCCAGCAGCACCTCGTTTAAAGGAATTGGCGAGCAGTTCTTC

J: TRBJ1-2
V: TRBV5-1
size: .
D: TRBD1
CDR3: CASGQGNYGYTF
DNA: TGCGCCAGCGGACAGGGAAACTATGGCTACACCTTC

J: TRBJ1-2
V: TRBV5-8
size: .
D: TRBD1
CDR3: CASSVWGWDSGGYTF
DNA: TGTGCCAGCAGCGTTTGGGGGTGGGACAGCGGAGGCTACACCTTC

J: TRBJ1-2
V: TRBV20-1
size: .
D: .
CDR3: CSASGSGGYTF
DNA: TGCAGTGCTAGTGGATCGGGTGGCTACACCTTC

J: TRBJ2-1
V: TRBV9
size: once
D: .
CDR3: CASSGDNGLRPNEQFF
DNA: TGTGCCAGCAGCGGTGACAATGGGCTACGACCCAATGAGCAGTTCTTC

J: TRBJ1-2
V: TRBV5-1
size: .
D: .
CDR3: CASSLEKGMSYTF
DNA: TGCGCCAGCAGCTTGGAGAAGGGGATGAGCTACACCTTC

J: TRBJ1-1
V: TRBV27
size: once
D: .
CDR3: CASSFLGGGSTEAFF
DNA: TGTGCCAGCAGTTTTCTGGGCGGGGGGTCCACTGAAGCTTTCTTT

J: TRBJ1-6
V: TRBV19
size: .
D: .
CDR3: CASSNTGFGSPLHF
DNA: TGTGCCAGTAGTAACACAGGGTTTGGATCACCCCTCCACTTT

J: TRBJ1-5
V: TRBV13
size: .
D: .
CDR3: CASSPGLGQPQHF
DNA: TGTGCCAGCAGCCCGGGACTGGGGCAGCCCCAGCATTTT

J: TRBJ2-1
V: TRBV7-9
size: .
D: .
CDR3: CASSYNEQFF
DNA: TGTGCCAGCAGCTACAATGAGCAGTTCTTC

J: TRBJ1-2
V: TRBV7-9
size: .
D: .
CDR3: CASSPPGGPGGYTF
DNA: TGTGCCAGCAGCCCCCCGGGGGGGCCAGGTGGCTACACCTTC

J: TRBJ1-1
V: TRBV7-3
size: .
D: TRBD1
CDR3: CASSPDRGSTEAFF
DNA: TGTGCCAGCAGCCCCGACAGGGGCAGCACTGAAGCTTTCTTT

J: TRBJ2-1
V: TRBV5-5
size: .
D: TRBD2
CDR3: CASRAGRDNEQFF
DNA: TGTGCCAGCAGAGCTGGGAGGGACAATGAGCAGTTCTTC

J: TRBJ1-4
V: TRBV9
size: .
D: .
CDR3: CASSVDGRTNEKLFF
DNA: TGTGCCAGCAGCGTAGATGGGAGGACTAATGAAAAACTGTTTTTT

J: TRBJ2-3
V: TRBV12-3/TRBV12-4
size: .
D: .
CDR3: CASSLGPLDTQYF
DNA: TGTGCCAGCAGTTTAGGGCCCCTAGATACGCAGTATTTT